This entry is about one TCR beta chain. Sorting used thawed, overnight-rested PBMC stained with anti-CD3, a viability dye and GMM-loaded CD1B tetramer. C32 glucose monomycolate from Rhodococcus equi was loaded onto the CD1B tetramers. Tetramer-sorted PBMC had been CD14 monocyte-depleted before freezing. Trimming left V 4 bases short and J 4 bases short, with 14 bases between. This CDR3 is built from 15 residues. Germline V gene data show CDR1 as MNHNS and CDR2 as SASEGT. The data are from a study of T cells in tuberculosis. Method: immunoSEQ multiplex PCR; TCRdb's copy keeps in-frame clones and lacks some. The sample contains 85,000 to 90,000 clones, approximately 90% of which appear only once.

This receptor was obtained from an adult woman with latent tuberculosis. The chain combines TRBV6-1 with TRBJ1-3; D call uncertain. Sequencing was performed on CD1b-GMM tetramer-negative cells sorted from PBMCs. The CDR3 DNA follows: TGTGCCAGCAGTGGGCGACTTCGAGCGGGAAACACCATATATTTT. It is translated as CASSGRLRAGNTIYF.